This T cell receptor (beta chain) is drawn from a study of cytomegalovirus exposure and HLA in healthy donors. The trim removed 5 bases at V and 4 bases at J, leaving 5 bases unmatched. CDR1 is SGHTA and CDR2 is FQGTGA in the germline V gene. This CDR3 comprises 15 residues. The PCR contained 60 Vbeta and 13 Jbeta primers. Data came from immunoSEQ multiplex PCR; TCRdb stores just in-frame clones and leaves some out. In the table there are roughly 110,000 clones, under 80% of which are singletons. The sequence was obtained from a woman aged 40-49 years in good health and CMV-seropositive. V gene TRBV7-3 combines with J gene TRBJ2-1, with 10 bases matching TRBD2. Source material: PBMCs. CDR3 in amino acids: CASSRTSGAYNEQFF. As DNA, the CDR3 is TGTGCCAGCAGCAGAACTAGCGGGGCTTACAATGAGCAGTTCTTC.